The 32 T cell receptor beta chains listed next were all sequenced from one sample in a study of T cells in Graves' hyperthyroidism and ophthalmopathy. Amplification targeted TCR beta CDR3 regions from RNA transcripts. In the first-round RT-PCR of the TCR CDR3, the HTBI primer set was used. In TCRdb, the multiplex PCR reads were re-called with MiXCR into one record per CDR3 protein. The sample lists about 270,000 distinct CDR3 sequences; around 22% were seen once. Sequences were obtained from blood. The origin of the receptors is a man aged 30 to 45 with Graves' ophthalmopathy.

This clonotype was seen repeatedly, ten times or more. V gene TRBV2 combines with J gene TRBJ1-4, with a possible D match to TRBD1 (6 bases). The germline V gene encodes CDR1 SNHLY and CDR2 FYNNEI. The germline V and J ends were trimmed by 7 bases and 2 bases, with 17 bases remaining between them. This CDR3 has 16 residues. The CDR3 is CASTKRGGKTNEKLFF. The CDR3 coding sequence is TGTGCCAGCACCAAAAGGGGGGGAAAGACTAATGAAAAACTGTTTTTT. Full variable domain (missing parts from reference TRBV2 and TRBJ1-4): EPEVTQTPSHQVTQMGQEVILRCVPISNHLYFYWYRQILGQKVEFLVSFYNNEISEKSEIFDDQFSVERPDGSNFTLKIRSTKLEDSAMYFCASTKRGGKTNEKLFFGSGTQLSVL.

This clonotype was detected ten times or more. The chain combines TRBV12-3 or TRBV12-4 with TRBJ2-7; D is uncertain. V dropped 5 bases and J dropped 1 base, with 6 bases sitting between them. This CDR3 contains 12 residues. DNA of the CDR3: TGTGCCAGCAGTATTGCATCCTACGAGCAGTACTTC. Amino acid sequence: CASSIASYEQYF.

The sample holds many counts of this clonotype. V gene TRBV3-1 combines with J gene TRBJ2-1, with D tentatively TRBD1 (5 bases). The V and J ends lost 0 bases and 5 bases respectively, with 11 bases between them. The CDR3 loop spans 15 amino acids. CDR1 LGHDT and CDR2 YNNKEL come from the germline V gene (reference sequence). The CDR3 nucleotides are TGTGCCAGCAGCCAAGATGGGGCTGTCCACAATGAGCAGTTCTTC. Encoded protein: CASSQDGAVHNEQFF.

Only a few counts were recorded for this clonotype. The rearrangement uses TRBV20-1 and TRBJ2-3, with a weak D call TRBD2 (6 bases). The CDR3 length is 14 residues. V lost 8 bases and J 1 base, leaving 16 bases between the germline ends. Germline CDR1 DFQATT, CDR2 SNEGSKA (reference sequence). This CDR3 reads CSPRRVVGTDTQYF. The DNA for the CDR3 is TGCAGTCCCCGGAGGGTCGTAGGCACAGATACGCAGTATTTT.

The table lists this clonotype with a few counts. This chain joins TRBV12-3 or TRBV12-4 and TRBJ1-4, with D tentatively TRBD1 (6 bases). V was cut by 6 bases and J by 0 bases, with 8 bases left in between. The CDR3 is 14 amino acids. The CDR3 protein is CASRGGATNEKLFF. In DNA, the CDR3 is TGTGCCAGCAGGGGGGGCGCAACTAATGAAAAACTGTTTTTT.

This clonotype has a handful of counts. At one end the junction does not follow the germline gene, possibly because of a read error. The V gene is TRBV5-6, the J gene TRBJ2-5; a possible D gene is TRBD1 (5 bases). Germline values: CDR1 SGHDT, CDR2 YYEEEE. The length of the CDR3 is 13 residues. The CDR3 loop is CAGSPGQQETQYF. DNA of the CDR3: TGTGCCGGCAGCCCTGGACAACAAGAGACCCAGTACTTC.

The table lists this clonotype with a few counts. The CDR3 is CASSLSGQTYNEQFF. The CDR3 DNA reads TGCGCCAGCAGCTTGAGCGGACAGACCTACAATGAGCAGTTCTTC. The chain joins TRBV5-1 to TRBJ2-1; maybe TRBD1 (6 bases). The CDR3 contains 15 residues. Germline CDR1 reads SGHRS; CDR2 reads YFSETQ. V lost 1 base to trimming and J lost 2 bases, with 10 bases between them.

The rearrangement joins TRBV6-1 to TRBJ1-6, with no clear D. Trimming cost V 11 bases and J 0 bases, with 11 bases left between them. Per the germline V gene, CDR1 is MNHNS and CDR2 is SASEGT. The CDR3 runs to 14 residues. The CDR3 region has the DNA TGTGCCGGGTGTCAGAGCTCCTATAATTCACCCCTCCACTTT. Translating gives CAGCQSSYNSPLHF.

The V call is TRBV12-3 or TRBV12-4, the J call TRBJ1-2; perhaps TRBD1 as D (6 bases). The CDR3 is 16 amino acids. Trimming removed 6 bases from V and 1 base from J, with 18 bases in between. In DNA form, the CDR3 reads TGTGCCAGCAGCCCGGACAGAAGCCTTCTTAACTATGGCTACACCTTC. This encodes CASSPDRSLLNYGYTF.

This clonotype was found a few times. The chain carries TRBV28 and TRBJ1-5; 7 bases are shared with TRBD1. The germline V gene encodes CDR1 MDHEN and CDR2 SYDVKM. This CDR3 is built from 15 residues. V was pared by 3 bases and J by 4 bases, with 6 bases of the junction left unmatched. CDR3 sequence (DNA): TGTGCCAGCAGTTTTCACCAGGGGGAAAATCAGCCCCAGCATTTT. Translation gives CASSFHQGENQPQHF.

The V call is TRBV5-4, the J call TRBJ1-6; D not resolved. Germline-derived CDR1 and CDR2 are SGHNT and YYREEE (reference sequence). The CDR3 covers 13 residues. V lost 4 bases and J 1 base, leaving 3 bases between the germline ends. The CDR3, as DNA: TGTGCCAGCAGCCCGTCCTATAATTCACCCCTCCACTTT. Its protein is CASSPSYNSPLHF.

This clonotype was seen a handful of times. As DNA, the CDR3 is TGTGCCAGCAGCTTAGCCACTGGCCTCTTCTACGAGCAGTACTTC. Protein product: CASSLATGLFYEQYF. The chain joins TRBV7-2 to TRBJ2-7; no clear D gene. The CDR3 length is 15 residues. Germline values: CDR1 SGHTA, CDR2 FQGNSA. The ends were cut back, 0 bases at V and 3 bases at J, with 12 bases in the middle.

This clonotype was detected many times. The chain employs TRBV6-1 and TRBJ2-2; D is perhaps TRBD2 (6 bases). The CDR3 has 15 amino acids. CDR1 is MNHNS and CDR2 is SASEGT in the germline V gene. Trimming shortened V by 6 bases and J by 5 bases, and 16 bases separated the two germline ends. The CDR3 sequence is CASRPGTRGTGELFF. As DNA, the CDR3 is TGTGCCAGCAGGCCCGGGACTCGAGGGACCGGGGAGCTGTTTTTT.

This chain joins TRBV6-2 or TRBV6-3 and TRBJ2-7, with 7 bases matching TRBD2. Per the germline V gene, CDR1 is MNHEY and CDR2 is SVGEGT. V shed 8 bases and J 2 bases; nucleotides not matched to a gene: 6. This CDR3 comprises 13 residues. CDR3: CASGEGPAYEQYF. The CDR3 nucleotides are TGTGCCAGCGGGGAGGGGCCTGCCTACGAGCAGTACTTC.

This clonotype was observed at least ten times. The chain employs TRBV11-3 and TRBJ2-7, with 8 bases aligning to TRBD1. Germline V gene data show CDR1 as SGHNT and CDR2 as YENEEA. The CDR3 length is 14 residues. V gave up 5 bases and J gave up 4 bases; unmatched junction bases: 7. The CDR3 region is CASSPKTGAYEQYF. In DNA, the CDR3 is TGTGCCAGCAGCCCGAAGACAGGGGCATACGAGCAGTACTTC.

The genes are TRBV4-2 and TRBJ2-7, with 8 nucleotides matching TRBD1. CDR1 and CDR2 (germline): LGHNA, YNFKEQ. The V and J ends lost 0 bases and 4 bases, in that order; junction bases with no gene match: 8. CDR3 length: 16 amino acids. The CDR3 region has the DNA TGTGCCAGCAGCCAAGATAACTCAGGGGGCCGGTACGAGCAGTACTTC. Amino acid sequence: CASSQDNSGGRYEQYF.

This clonotype was counted ten times or more. This chain uses TRBV12-3 or TRBV12-4 with TRBJ2-2; TRBD1 is a possible D gene (6 bases). The CDR3 totals 14 residues. V was shortened by 4 bases and J by 4 bases, with 10 bases between the two germline ends. CDR3 DNA: TGTGCCAGCAGTTCAACGGACAGCACCGGGGAGCTGTTTTTT. This gives the protein CASSSTDSTGELFF.

This clonotype was found many times. The chain employs TRBV2 and TRBJ2-3, with TRBD1 matching over 10 bases. CDR1 and CDR2 from the germline V gene are SNHLY and FYNNEI. The CDR3 is 15 amino acids. Trimming removed 4 bases from V and 4 bases from J; junction bases left unmatched: 5. This CDR3 is CASSGGGTGADTQYF. In DNA, the CDR3 is TGTGCCAGCAGTGGGGGGGGGACAGGGGCAGATACGCAGTATTTT.

Regarding this clonotype: One end of the junction is discordant with germline, which a read error may explain. This chain connects TRBV7-6 to TRBJ1-5, with D maybe TRBD1 (5 bases). This CDR3 region has 15 residues. The germline gives CDR1 SGHVS, CDR2 FNYEAQ. The CDR3 nucleotides read TGTGCTAGCAGCTCTCACCGGGACCGTAATCAGCCCCAGCATTTT. Amino acid sequence: CASSSHRDRNQPQHF.

This clonotype showed up just a few times. The chain carries TRBV7-3 and TRBJ2-1; 10 bases align to TRBD2. CDR1 and CDR2 from the germline V gene are SGHTA and FQGTGA. V shed 0 bases and J 4 bases; nucleotides not matched to a gene: 9. The CDR3 has 18 amino acids. CDR3 DNA sequence: TGTGCCAGCAGCTTAACAGGGGCCGGGACTAGCGAATACAATGAGCAGTTCTTC. Amino acid sequence: CASSLTGAGTSEYNEQFF.

This clonotype was counted many times. J is TRBJ2-2 and V is TRBV3-1; unclear D gene. Germline V lookup: CDR1 LGHDT, CDR2 YNNKEL (reference sequence). The V end lost 1 base, the J end lost 4 bases, and 10 bases lay between the germline ends. The CDR3 extends over 15 amino acids. CDR3 region: CASSQGVGSTGELFF. In nucleotides, the CDR3 is TGTGCCAGCAGCCAAGGGGTGGGTTCCACCGGGGAGCTGTTTTTT.

There are a few counts of this clonotype. The gene calls are TRBV7-9 and TRBJ2-1, with 13 positions matching TRBD2. With 5 bases clipped from V and 8 bases from J, the junction kept 9 bases outside the gene matches. Per germline, CDR1 SEHNR and CDR2 FQNEAQ (reference sequence). CDR3 length: 16 amino acids. The CDR3 DNA is TGTGCCAGCAGCCCCTCCGGGACTAGCGGGATCCATGAGCAGTTCTTC. It codes for CASSPSGTSGIHEQFF.

The sample holds a few counts of this clonotype. The chain has TRBV30 and TRBJ2-1, with D possibly TRBD2 on 6 matching bases. This CDR3 has 16 amino acids. Germline V gives CDR1 GTSNPN, CDR2 SVGIG (reference sequence). Between the trimmed V and J ends, which lost 1 base and 2 bases, there was a span of 15 bases. The CDR3 here is CAWSDIGTRAYNEQFF. CDR3 bases: TGTGCCTGGAGTGATATCGGGACTCGCGCCTACAATGAGCAGTTCTTC.

The chain carries TRBV6-6 and TRBJ2-7; possibly TRBD1 for D (5 bases). CDR3 length: 13 amino acids. Germline assignment: CDR1 MNHNY and CDR2 SVGAGI (reference sequence). V lost 2 bases and J lost 3, with 8 bases in between. The CDR3 DNA follows: TGTGCCAGCAGTTACATGGACAACTACGAGCAGTACTTC. It is translated as CASSYMDNYEQYF.

The chain is built from TRBV29-1 and TRBJ1-1; D ambiguous. The CDR3 is 13 amino acids. V lost 6 bases, J lost 1 base, and 12 bases lay in between. The germline gives CDR1 SQVTM, CDR2 ANQGSEA. The CDR3 sequence is CSVRRVPNTEAFF. CDR3 coding DNA: TGCAGCGTCCGCCGGGTCCCGAACACTGAAGCTTTCTTT.

The chain is built from TRBV7-3 and TRBJ2-1; TRBD1 matches 7 bases. CDR1 is SGHTA and CDR2 is FQGTGA in the germline V gene. This CDR3 is built from 16 residues. Unmatched junction bases numbered 11, after V lost 5 bases and J lost 4 bases. The CDR3 reads CASSAMAGRGYNEQFF. The CDR3 region has the DNA TGTGCCAGCAGCGCGATGGCGGGCAGGGGGTACAATGAGCAGTTCTTC. Full variable domain (outside the CDR3, taken from reference TRBV7-3 and TRBJ2-1): GAGVSQTPSNKVTEKGKYVELRCDPISGHTALYWYRQSLGQGPEFLIYFQGTGAADDSGLPNDRFFAVRPEGSVSTLKIQRTERGDSAVYLCASSAMAGRGYNEQFFGPGTRLTVL.

The gene calls are TRBV20-1 and TRBJ2-1, with D possibly matching TRBD1 (6 bases). CDR3 length: 13 amino acids. Germline CDR1 DFQATT, CDR2 SNEGSKA (reference sequence). V was shortened by 5 bases and J by 6 bases, with 14 bases between the two germline ends. The CDR3 region is CSALDRNRNEQFF. The CDR3 nucleotides read TGCAGTGCTCTCGACAGGAATCGCAATGAGCAGTTCTTC.

The chain couples TRBV13 to TRBJ2-7, with 10 bases lining up with TRBD2. V shed 3 bases and J 1 base; nucleotides not matched to a gene: 21. This CDR3 comprises 21 residues. Per the germline V gene, CDR1 is PRHDT and CDR2 is FYEKMQ (reference sequence). The CDR3, as DNA: TGTGCCAGCAGCTTTCGGACAGGGCGGTGGGCTAGCGGGAGAATTTCCTACGAGCAGTACTTC. It specifies CASSFRTGRWASGRISYEQYF. The variable domain in full, completed from reference TRBV13 and TRBJ2-7, reads AAGVIQSPRHLIKEKRETATLKCYPIPRHDTVYWYQQGPGQDPQFLISFYEKMQSDKGSIPDRFSAQQFSDYHSELNMSSLELGDSALYFCASSFRTGRWASGRISYEQYFGPGTRLTVT.

In its sample, this clonotype was seen a few times. The genes are TRBV7-9 and TRBJ2-1; 10 nucleotides line up with TRBD1. Germline V gives CDR1 SEHNR, CDR2 FQNEAQ (reference sequence). The CDR3 spans 15 residues. Trimming removed 4 bases from V and 8 bases from J; junction bases left unmatched: 8. In DNA, the CDR3 is TGTGCCAGCAGCTACCGGGACAGGGGCCGGGATGAGCAGTTCTTC. It codes for CASSYRDRGRDEQFF.

For the CDR3, the DNA is TGTGCCAGCAGCTTGGAACTAGCGAGGACAGATACGCAGTATTTT. It specifies CASSLELARTDTQYF. This sequence joins TRBV5-8 and TRBJ2-3, with TRBD2 matching over 7 bases. Germline CDR1 and CDR2: SGHTS and YDEGEE. CDR3 size: 15 residues. With 0 bases clipped from V and 3 bases from J, the junction kept 4 bases outside the gene matches.

This clonotype was seen more than once but under ten times. This clone may be a read error of a much larger clone one base away. The chain combines TRBV3-1 with TRBJ2-1; TRBD1 is a possible D gene (5 bases). Germline V CDR1 and CDR2: LGHDT, YNNKEL (reference sequence). CDR3 size: 16 residues. Trimming stripped 4 bases from V and 2 bases from J, with 15 bases between. CDR3 coding DNA: TGTGCCAGCAGCCCTCGACAGATGAGCCCCTACAATGAGCAGTTCTTC. This codes for CASSPRQMSPYNEQFF.

This clonotype appeared a few times. The chain has TRBV5-1 and TRBJ2-3, with 9 bases lining up with TRBD2. This CDR3 contains 16 residues. Germline CDR1 and CDR2: SGHRS and YFSETQ. The V gene end was trimmed by 0 bases and the J gene end by 3 bases; junction bases not matched to a gene: 5. DNA for the CDR3: TGCGCCAGCAGCTTGGGTAGCGGGAGTGAAACAGATACGCAGTATTTT. Translation gives CASSLGSGSETDTQYF.